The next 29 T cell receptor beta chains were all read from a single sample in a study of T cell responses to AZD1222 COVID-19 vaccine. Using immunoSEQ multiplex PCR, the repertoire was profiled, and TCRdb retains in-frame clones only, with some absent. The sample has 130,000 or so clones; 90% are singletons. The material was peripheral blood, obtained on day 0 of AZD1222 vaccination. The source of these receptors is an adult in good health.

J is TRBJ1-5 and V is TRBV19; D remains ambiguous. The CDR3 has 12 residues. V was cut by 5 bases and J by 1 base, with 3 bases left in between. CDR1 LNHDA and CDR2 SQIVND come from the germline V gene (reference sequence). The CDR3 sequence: CASSWSNQPQHF. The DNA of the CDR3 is TGTGCCAGTAGTTGGAGCAATCAGCCCCAGCATTTT.

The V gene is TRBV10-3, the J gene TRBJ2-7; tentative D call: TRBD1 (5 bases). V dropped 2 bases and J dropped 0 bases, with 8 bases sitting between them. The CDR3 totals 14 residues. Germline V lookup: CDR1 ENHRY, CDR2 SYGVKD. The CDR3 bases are TGTGCCATCAGTGAGACAGGAAGCTCCTACGAGCAGTACTTC. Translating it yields CAISETGSSYEQYF.

The CDR3 sequence is CASTRPPGEQFF. CDR3 coding DNA: TGTGCCAGCACAAGACCCCCGGGTGAGCAGTTCTTC. The chain carries TRBV12-3 or TRBV12-4 and TRBJ2-1, with D hard to call. Trimming left V 7 bases short and J 9 bases short, with 13 bases between. CDR3 length: 12 residues.

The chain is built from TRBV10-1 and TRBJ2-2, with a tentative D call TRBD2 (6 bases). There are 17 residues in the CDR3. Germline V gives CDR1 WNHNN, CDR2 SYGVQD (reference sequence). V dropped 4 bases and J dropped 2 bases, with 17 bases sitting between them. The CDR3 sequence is CASSGTAGTFNTGELFF. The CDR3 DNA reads TGCGCCAGCAGTGGGACCGCCGGGACTTTTAACACCGGGGAGCTGTTTTTT.

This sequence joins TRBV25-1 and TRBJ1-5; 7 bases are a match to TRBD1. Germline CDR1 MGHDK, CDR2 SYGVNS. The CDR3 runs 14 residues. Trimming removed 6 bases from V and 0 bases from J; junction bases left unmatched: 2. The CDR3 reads CASSPGGSNQPQHF. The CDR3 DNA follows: TGTGCCAGCAGCCCAGGGGGTAGCAATCAGCCCCAGCATTTT. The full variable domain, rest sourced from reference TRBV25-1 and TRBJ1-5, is EADIYQTPRYLVIGTGKKITLECSQTMGHDKMYWYQQDPGMELHLIHYSYGVNSTEKGDLSSESTVSRIRTEHFPLTLESARPSHTSQYLCASSPGGSNQPQHFGDGTRLSIL.

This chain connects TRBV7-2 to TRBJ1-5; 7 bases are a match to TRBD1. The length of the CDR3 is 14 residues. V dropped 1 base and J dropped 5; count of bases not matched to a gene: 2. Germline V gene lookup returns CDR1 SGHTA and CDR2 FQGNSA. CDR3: CASSLGQGDQPQHF. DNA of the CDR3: TGTGCCAGCAGCTTAGGGCAGGGGGATCAGCCCCAGCATTTT.

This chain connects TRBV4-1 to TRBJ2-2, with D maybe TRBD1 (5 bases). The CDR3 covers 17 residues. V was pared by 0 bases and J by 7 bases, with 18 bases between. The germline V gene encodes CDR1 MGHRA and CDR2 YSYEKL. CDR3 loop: CASSQERPATGGGELFF. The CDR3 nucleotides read TGCGCCAGCAGCCAAGAGCGGCCAGCTACAGGCGGCGGGGAGCTGTTTTTT.

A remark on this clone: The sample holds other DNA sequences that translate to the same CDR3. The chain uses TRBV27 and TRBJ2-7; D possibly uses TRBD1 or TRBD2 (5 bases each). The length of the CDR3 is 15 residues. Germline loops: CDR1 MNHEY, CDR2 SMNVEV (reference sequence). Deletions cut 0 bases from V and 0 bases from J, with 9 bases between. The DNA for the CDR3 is TGTGCCAGCAGTTTATCGGGGGTAAGCTCCTACGAGCAGTACTTC. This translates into CASSLSGVSSYEQYF.

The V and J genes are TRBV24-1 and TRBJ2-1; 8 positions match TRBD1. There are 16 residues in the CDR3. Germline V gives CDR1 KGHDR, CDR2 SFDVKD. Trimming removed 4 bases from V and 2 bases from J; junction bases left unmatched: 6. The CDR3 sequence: CATSDTDRGAYNEQFF. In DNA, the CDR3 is TGTGCCACCAGTGACACTGACAGGGGTGCCTACAATGAGCAGTTCTTC.

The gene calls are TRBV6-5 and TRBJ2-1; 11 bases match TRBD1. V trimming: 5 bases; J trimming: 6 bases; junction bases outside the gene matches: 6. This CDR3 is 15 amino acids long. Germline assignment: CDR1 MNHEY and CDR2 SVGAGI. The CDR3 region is CASSPDRGRLNEQFF. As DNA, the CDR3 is TGTGCCAGCAGTCCGGACAGGGGGCGCCTCAATGAGCAGTTCTTC.

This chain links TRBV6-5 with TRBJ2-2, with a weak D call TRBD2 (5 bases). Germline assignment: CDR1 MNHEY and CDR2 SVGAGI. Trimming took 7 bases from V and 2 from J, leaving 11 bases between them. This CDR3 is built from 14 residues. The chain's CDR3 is CASNRDYNTGELFF. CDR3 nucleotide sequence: TGTGCCAGCAACCGGGATTACAACACCGGGGAGCTGTTTTTT.

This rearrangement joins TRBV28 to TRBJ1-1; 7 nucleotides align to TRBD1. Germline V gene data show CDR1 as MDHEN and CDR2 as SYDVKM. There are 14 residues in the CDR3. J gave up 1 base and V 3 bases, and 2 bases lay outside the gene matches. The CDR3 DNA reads TGTGCCAGCAGTTTCAGGGGGACGAACACTGAAGCTTTCTTT. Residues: CASSFRGTNTEAFF.

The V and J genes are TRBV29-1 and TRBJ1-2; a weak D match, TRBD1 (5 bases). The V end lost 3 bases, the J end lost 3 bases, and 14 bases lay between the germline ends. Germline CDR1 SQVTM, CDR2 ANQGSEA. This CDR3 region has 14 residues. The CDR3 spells CSVDVGRGDYGYTF. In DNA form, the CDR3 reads TGCAGCGTTGACGTGGGGCGCGGGGACTATGGCTACACCTTC.

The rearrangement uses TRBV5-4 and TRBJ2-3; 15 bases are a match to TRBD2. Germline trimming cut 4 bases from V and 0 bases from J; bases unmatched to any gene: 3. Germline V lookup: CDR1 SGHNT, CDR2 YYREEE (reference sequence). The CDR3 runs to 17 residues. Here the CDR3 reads CASSPGLAGGSTDTQYF. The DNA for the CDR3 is TGTGCCAGCAGCCCTGGACTAGCGGGGGGGAGCACAGATACGCAGTATTTT.

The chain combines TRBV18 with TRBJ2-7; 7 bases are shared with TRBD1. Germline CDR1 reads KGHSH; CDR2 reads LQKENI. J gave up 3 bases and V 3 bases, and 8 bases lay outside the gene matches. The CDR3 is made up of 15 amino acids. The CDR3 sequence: CASSPRQGAGYEQYF. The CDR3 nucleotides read TGTGCCAGCTCACCGCGACAGGGTGCGGGCTACGAGCAGTACTTC.

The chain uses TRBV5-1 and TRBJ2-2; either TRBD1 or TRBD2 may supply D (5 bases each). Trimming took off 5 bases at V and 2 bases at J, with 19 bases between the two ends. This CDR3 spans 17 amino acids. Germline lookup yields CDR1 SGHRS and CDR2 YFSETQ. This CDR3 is CASSLNPGHSNTGELFF. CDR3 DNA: TGCGCCAGCAGTCTGAATCCGGGGCACTCTAACACCGGGGAGCTGTTTTTT.

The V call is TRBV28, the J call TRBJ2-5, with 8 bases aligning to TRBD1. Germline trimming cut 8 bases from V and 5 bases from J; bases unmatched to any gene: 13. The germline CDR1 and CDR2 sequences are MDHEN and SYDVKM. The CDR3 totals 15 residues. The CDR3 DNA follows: TGTGCCAGCCAAAGTACATCCAGGGGGCTTGAGACCCAGTACTTC. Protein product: CASQSTSRGLETQYF.

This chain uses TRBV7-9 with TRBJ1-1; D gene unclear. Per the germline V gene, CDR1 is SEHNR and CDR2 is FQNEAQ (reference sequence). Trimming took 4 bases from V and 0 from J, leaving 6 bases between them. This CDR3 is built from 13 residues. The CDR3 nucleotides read TGTGCCAGCAGCTCGACAATGAACACTGAAGCTTTCTTT. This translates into CASSSTMNTEAFF.

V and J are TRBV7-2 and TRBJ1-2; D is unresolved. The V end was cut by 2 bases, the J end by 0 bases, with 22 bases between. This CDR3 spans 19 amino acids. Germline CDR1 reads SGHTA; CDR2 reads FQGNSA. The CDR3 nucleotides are TGTGCCAGCAGCTTACGTGGGGTTATATTTAGTAGCGCTAACTATGGCTACACCTTC. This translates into CASSLRGVIFSSANYGYTF.

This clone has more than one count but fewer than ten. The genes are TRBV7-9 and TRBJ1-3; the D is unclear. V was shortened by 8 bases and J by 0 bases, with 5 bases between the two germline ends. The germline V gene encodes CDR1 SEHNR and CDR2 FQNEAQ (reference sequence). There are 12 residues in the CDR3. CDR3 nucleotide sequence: TGTGCCAGCGGAAGCTCTGGAAACACCATATATTTT. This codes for CASGSSGNTIYF.

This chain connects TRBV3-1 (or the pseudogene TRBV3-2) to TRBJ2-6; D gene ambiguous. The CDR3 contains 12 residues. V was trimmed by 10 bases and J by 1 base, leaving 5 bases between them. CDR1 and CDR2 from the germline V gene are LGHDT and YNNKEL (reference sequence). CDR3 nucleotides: TGTGCCACCGATTCTGGGGCCAACGTCCTGACTTTC. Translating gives CATDSGANVLTF.

CDR3 bases: TGTGCCAGCAGCCCGGAAAACATTCAGTACTTC. It translates to CASSPENIQYF. This chain links TRBV7-2 with TRBJ2-4; no clear D. The CDR3 has 11 amino acids. From germline, CDR1 is SGHTA and CDR2 FQGNSA. The V and J ends lost 5 bases and 5 bases respectively, with 4 bases between them.

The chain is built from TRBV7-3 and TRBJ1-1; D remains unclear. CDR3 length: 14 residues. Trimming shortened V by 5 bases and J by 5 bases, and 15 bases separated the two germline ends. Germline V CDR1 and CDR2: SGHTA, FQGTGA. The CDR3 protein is CASSLGRGSTEAFF. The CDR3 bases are TGTGCCAGCAGCCTCGGACGGGGTTCTACTGAAGCTTTCTTT.

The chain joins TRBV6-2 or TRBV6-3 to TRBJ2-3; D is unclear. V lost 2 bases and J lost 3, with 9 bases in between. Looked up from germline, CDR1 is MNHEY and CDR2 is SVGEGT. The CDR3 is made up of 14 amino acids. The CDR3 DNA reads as TGTGCCAGCAGTTACGGCGACACGACAGATACGCAGTATTTT. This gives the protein CASSYGDTTDTQYF.

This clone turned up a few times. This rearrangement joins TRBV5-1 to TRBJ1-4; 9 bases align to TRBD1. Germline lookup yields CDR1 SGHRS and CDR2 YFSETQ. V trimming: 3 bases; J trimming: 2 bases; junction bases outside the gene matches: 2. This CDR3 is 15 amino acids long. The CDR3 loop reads CASSWDRATNEKLFF. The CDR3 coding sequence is TGCGCCAGCAGCTGGGACAGGGCCACTAATGAAAAACTGTTTTTT. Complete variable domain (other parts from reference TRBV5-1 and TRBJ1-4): KAGVTQTPRYLIKTRGQQVTLSCSPISGHRSVSWYQQTPGQGLQFLFEYFSETQRNKGNFPGRFSGRQFSNSRSEMNVSTLELGDSALYLCASSWDRATNEKLFFGSGTQLSVL.

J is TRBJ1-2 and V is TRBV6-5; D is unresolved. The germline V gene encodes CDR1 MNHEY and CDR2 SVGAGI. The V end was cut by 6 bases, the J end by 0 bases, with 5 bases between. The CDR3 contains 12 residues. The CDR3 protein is CASRDTNYGYTF. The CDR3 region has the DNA TGTGCCAGCAGGGATACTAACTATGGCTACACCTTC.

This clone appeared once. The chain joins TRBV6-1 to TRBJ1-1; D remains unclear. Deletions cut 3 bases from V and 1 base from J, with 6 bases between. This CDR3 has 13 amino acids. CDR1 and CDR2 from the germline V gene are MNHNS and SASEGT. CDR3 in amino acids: CASSDERNTEAFF. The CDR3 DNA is TGTGCCAGCAGTGATGAAAGGAACACTGAAGCTTTCTTT.

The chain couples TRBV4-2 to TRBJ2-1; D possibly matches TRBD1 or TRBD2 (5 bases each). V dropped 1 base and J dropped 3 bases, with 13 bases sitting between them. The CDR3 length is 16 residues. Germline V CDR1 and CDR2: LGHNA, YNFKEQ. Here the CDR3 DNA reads TGTGCCAGCAGCCAAGTGGGGCCTAGCAGCTACAATGAGCAGTTCTTC. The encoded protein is CASSQVGPSSYNEQFF.

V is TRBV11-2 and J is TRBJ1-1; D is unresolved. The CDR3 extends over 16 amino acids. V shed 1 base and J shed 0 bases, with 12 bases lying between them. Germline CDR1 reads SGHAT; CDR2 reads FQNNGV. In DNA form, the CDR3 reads TGTGCCAGCAGCTTAGTAGGTGCAGATTTGAACACTGAAGCTTTCTTT. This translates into CASSLVGADLNTEAFF.